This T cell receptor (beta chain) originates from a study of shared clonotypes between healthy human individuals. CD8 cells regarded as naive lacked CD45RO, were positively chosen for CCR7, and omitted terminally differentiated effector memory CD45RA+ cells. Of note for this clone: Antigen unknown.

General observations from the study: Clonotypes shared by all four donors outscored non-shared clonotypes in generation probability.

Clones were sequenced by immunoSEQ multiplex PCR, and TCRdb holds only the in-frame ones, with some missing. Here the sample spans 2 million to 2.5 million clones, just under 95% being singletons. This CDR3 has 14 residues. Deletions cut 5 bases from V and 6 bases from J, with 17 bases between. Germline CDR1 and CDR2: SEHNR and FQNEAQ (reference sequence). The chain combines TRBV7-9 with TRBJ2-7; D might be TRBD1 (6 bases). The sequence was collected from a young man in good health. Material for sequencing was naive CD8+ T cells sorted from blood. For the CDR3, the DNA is TGTGCCAGCAGCCCATCCTTGCCAGGGGCCGAGCAGTACTTC. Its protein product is CASSPSLPGAEQYF.